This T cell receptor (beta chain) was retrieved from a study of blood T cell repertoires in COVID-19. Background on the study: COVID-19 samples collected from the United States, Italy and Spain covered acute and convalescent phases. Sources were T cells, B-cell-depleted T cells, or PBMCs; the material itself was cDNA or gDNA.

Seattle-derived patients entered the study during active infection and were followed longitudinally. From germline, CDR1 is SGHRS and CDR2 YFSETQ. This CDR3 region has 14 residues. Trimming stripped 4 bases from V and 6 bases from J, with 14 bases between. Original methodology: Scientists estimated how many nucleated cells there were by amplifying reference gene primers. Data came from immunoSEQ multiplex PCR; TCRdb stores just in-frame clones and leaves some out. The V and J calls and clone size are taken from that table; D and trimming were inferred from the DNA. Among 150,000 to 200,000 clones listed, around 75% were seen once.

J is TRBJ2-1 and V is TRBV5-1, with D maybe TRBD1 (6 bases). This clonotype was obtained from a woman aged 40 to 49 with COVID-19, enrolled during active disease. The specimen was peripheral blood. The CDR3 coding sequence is TGCGCCAGCAGCCAGAGGACAGTACCCAATGAGCAGTTCTTC. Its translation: CASSQRTVPNEQFF.